The following is a T cell receptor (beta chain) sequence with its context. Its antigen is unidentified. The CDR3 extends over 15 amino acids. Germline assignment: CDR1 MDHEN and CDR2 SYDVKM. With V trimmed by 5 bases and J by 6 bases, 10 bases remained unmatched. The table came from immunoSEQ multiplex PCR; TCRdb's copy has only in-frame clones and leaves some out. The repertoire includes about 85,000 clones, 88% of them detected once, and 9% to 12% sits in the top ten. The sample comes from a study of T cell responses to AZD1222 COVID-19 vaccine. Points from the study as a whole: Researchers took repertoire samples only after the peak T cell response had come. Donors in the cohort were predominantly white British and more often female, and clonal diversity was possibly underestimated. As reported, nearly half of all spike-specific TCRs target variant regions that are unmutated. The span of vaccine-associated CD4 TCRs extended across spike, with dominance at 160-218 and 743-854.

V usage is TRBV28 and J usage is TRBJ2-7, with 10 positions matching TRBD1. This clonotype was sampled from an adult in good health. The sequencing here drew on peripheral blood, taken on day 0 of MenACWY control vaccination. The CDR3 nucleotides read TGTGCCAGCAGTCCGGGGGGGACAGGGGCGCGCGAGCAGTACTTC. Translating gives CASSPGGTGAREQYF.